The entry below describes one T cell receptor beta chain. The data were produced by immunoSEQ multiplex PCR, yet TCRdb's version contains in-frame clones alone and is incomplete. The repertoire includes fewer than 350,000 clones, 88% of them detected once, and around 2% sits in the top ten. This sample is drawn from a study of blood T cell repertoires in COVID-19. CDR3 size: 16 residues. Looked up from germline, CDR1 is KGHSH and CDR2 is LQKENI. V was shortened by 3 bases and J by 8 bases, with 20 bases between the two germline ends. Enrollees, about 18 to 100 years old, lived in 24 US areas. Self-reported history from a screening survey and questionnaire set each donor's cohort.

The J gene is TRBJ2-1, the V gene TRBV18, with D possibly TRBD2 on 6 matching bases. Material: PBMCs or T cells enriched from blood (not recorded which). This sequence originates from a woman aged 55-69 years in a cohort exposed to, infected with or recovered from COVID-19 (not recorded which). The CDR3 DNA is TGTGCCAGCTCACCGAGCCTGTCGGGAGTTATAGATGAGCAGTTCTTC. Residues: CASSPSLSGVIDEQFF.